The clone carrying this TCR beta chain was counted ten times or more. Its antigen is not identified. This sample was taken from a study of T cells in Graves' hyperthyroidism and ophthalmopathy. The investigators amplified TCR beta CDR3 regions from RNA transcripts. The HTBI set primed first-round TCR CDR3 RT-PCR. TCRdb independently ran MiXCR on the multiplex PCR reads; one entry per CDR3 protein. This sample has about 270,000 distinct CDR3 sequences, with 22% found just once. The CDR3 has 13 amino acids. V gave up 5 bases and J gave up 5 bases, with 13 bases separating them. The V gene's germline CDR1 is DFQATT and CDR2 SNEGSKA (reference sequence). Study-wide results and limits: Researchers found most expanded thyroid clonotypes above 0.001 in blood as well.

V is TRBV20-1 and J is TRBJ2-1; D gene ambiguous. The receptor was derived from a man aged 30 to 45 with Graves' ophthalmopathy. The sequencing input was blood. The CDR3 coding sequence is TGCAGTGCTTACGGGTCTGCCGACAATGAGCAGTTCTTC. This translates into CSAYGSADNEQFF.